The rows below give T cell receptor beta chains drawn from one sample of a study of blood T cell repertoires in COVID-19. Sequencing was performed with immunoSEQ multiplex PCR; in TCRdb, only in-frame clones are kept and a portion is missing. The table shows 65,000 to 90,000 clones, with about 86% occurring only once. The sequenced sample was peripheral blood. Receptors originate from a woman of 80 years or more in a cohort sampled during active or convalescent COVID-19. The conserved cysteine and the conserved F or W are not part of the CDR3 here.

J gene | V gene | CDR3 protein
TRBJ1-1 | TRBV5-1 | ASSLTVMNTEAF
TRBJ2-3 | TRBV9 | ASSGGTGWVNTQY
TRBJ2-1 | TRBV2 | ASSVEGLNYNEQF
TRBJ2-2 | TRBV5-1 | ASSLEPGMNTGELF
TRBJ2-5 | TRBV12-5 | ASGAGFLKETQY
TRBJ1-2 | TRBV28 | ASSLARQAGDYGYT
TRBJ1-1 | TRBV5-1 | ASSEWPFLDLVNTEAF
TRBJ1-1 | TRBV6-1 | ASSEGTHLTEAF
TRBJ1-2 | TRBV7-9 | ASSLGGVGRAIYGYT
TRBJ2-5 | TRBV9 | ASSPSGSSGRETQY
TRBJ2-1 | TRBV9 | ASSHGRIDNEQF
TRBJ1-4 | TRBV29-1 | SVSPGDRPDGCTNEKLF
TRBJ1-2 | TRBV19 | ASSIADYGYT
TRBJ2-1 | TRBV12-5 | ASGFGTDIDEQF
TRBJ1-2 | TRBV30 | AWNRGHGYT
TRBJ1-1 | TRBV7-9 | ASREEQNTEAF
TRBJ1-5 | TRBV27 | ASSPGQGSNQPQH
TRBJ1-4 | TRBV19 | ASKLRPRGGNEKLF
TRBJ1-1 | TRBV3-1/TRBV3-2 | ASSQGARTEAF
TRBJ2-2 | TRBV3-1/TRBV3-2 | ASSPRGTSTGELF
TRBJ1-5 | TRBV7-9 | ASSRDSYNQPQH
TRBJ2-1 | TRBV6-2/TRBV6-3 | ASSYSGTRYNEQF
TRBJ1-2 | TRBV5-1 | ASSWGQATNYGYT
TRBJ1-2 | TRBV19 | ASSPGQTTNYGYT
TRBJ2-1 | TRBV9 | ASSVVGTNNEQF
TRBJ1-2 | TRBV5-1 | ASSLVSVDYGYT
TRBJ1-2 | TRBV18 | ASSPDREDGYT
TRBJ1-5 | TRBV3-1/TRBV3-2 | ASSQDLISQPQH
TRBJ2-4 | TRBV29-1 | SVVLAGSIQY
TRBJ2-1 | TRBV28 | ASSSHSGRGYNEQF
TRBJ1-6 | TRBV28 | ASSTGGALYNSPLH
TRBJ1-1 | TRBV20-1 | SARRGIEAF
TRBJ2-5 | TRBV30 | AWSPAGGTQY
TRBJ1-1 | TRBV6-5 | ASSNPTGIGEAF